This TCR beta chain was identified in a study of T-cell reconstitution after alpha-beta-depleted transplantation in children. The CDR3 is 15 residues long. V was shortened by 5 bases and J by 0 bases, with 11 bases between the two germline ends. From germline, CDR1 is SGHVS and CDR2 FQNEAQ. For TCRbeta, the library was prepared with unique molecular identifiers. TCRdb used MiXCR to reprocess the PCR reads, holding one entry per CDR3 protein. The table lists 780,000 or so distinct CDR3 sequences, under 20% of them singletons. The TCR sequence derives from a male patient younger than 18 who had a stem cell transplant for acute lymphoblastic leukemia, so the T cells may come from the graft donor. V is TRBV7-8 and J is TRBJ1-5, with D unresolved. Sequencing was performed on PBMCs, mostly from graft donor cells, taken 360 days after TCRalphabeta/CD19-depleted stem cell transplant. The CDR3 DNA reads TGTGCCAGCAGCCCGACGGTAGATAGCAATCAGCCCCAGCATTTT. The encoded protein is CASSPTVDSNQPQHF.